This T cell receptor beta chain was sequenced during a study of cytomegalovirus exposure and HLA in healthy donors (dated by TCRdb to about 2017). Notes on the research overall: An earlier analysis of approximately 600 of the donors reported 250 to 300 Gb of sequence data and more than 90 million unique TCR beta sequences from 150 million to 200 million T cells. A later genetic analysis used genome-wide SNP genotypes for about 55% of the 666 donors, treating that subset as a discovery cohort. The genetic ancestry cluster associated with self-reported Caucasian donors included 81% of the 398 genotyped donors. Rather than using new phenotypic data, the later analysis identified candidate immune exposures from TCR beta sequences and from how often those sequences occurred across donors. An early release that covered around 590 HLA-typed donors contained approximately 300 gigabases of sequencing data and tens of millions of unique TCR sequences. High-throughput TCR immunosequencing, statistical association of individual TCRs with disease status, and machine learning were combined to predict cytomegalovirus infection status. Both class I and class II loci were covered by HLA typing, at four-digit resolution. The T cell repertoires of roughly 660 subjects were profiled by immunosequencing and related to cytomegalovirus serostatus. The number of donors typed differed by locus, with about 629-640 for A, B, C, DRB1 and DQB1, around 500 for DQA1, about 610 for DPA1, and some 470 for DPB1. In an earlier analysis of 550 to 700 of the donors, high-throughput TCR beta sequencing was used to judge whether each TCR beta V gene segment behaved as functional or pseudogenic. A later analysis re-examined previously published TCR beta repertoires from more than 550 donors and added high-resolution HLA genotyping to investigate patterns of TCR occurrence. A handful of DR-DQ haplotypes were handled as single units for association and clustering because linkage in the cohort was strong. Besides the first cohort of more than 650 subjects, a separate validation cohort made up of 120 different subjects was used. Donor age, sex, ethnicity and CMV serostatus were compiled together with the repertoire data. The aim of the study was to test whether cataloging public T cell receptors could identify signatures of past pathogen exposure. Among about 400 genotyped donors of the cohort, an average of around 220,000 unique TCR beta nucleotide sequences was sequenced per donor, of which about 19% were non-productive. All discovery cohort repertoires had been generated using a single sequencing platform.

Compared with germline, V lacks 6 bases and J lacks 0 bases; bases without a gene match: 4. The germline V gene encodes CDR1 KGHSH and CDR2 LQKENI. Spanning cysteine to phenylalanine, the CDR3 consists of 15 amino acids. CDR3 DNA only is kept here, 45 bases in frame from base 1. The cohort comprised around 700 healthy bone marrow donors. At the time of sampling, all cohort members were nominally healthy, though unrecorded immune exposures were likely present. The donor was CMV seropositive and was included in the group of some 290 seropositive cohort members. Each donor provided a peripheral blood sample, and peripheral blood mononuclear cells were used for TCR beta sequencing. Genomic DNA extraction from the blood cell samples was performed with the Qiagen DNeasy Blood Extraction Kit. Regarding this clone: It has no known antigen specificity. No base-level quality is on record; no much larger clone is a single base apart.

The library was generated by the immunoSEQ multiplex PCR assay. For the multiplex PCR, a mixture combining 60 forward primers for TCR Vbeta segments and 13 reverse primers for TCR Jbeta segments was used. Amplification of the CDR3 region of rearranged TCR beta genes was performed with a multiplex PCR assay on genomic DNA. Amplified TCR beta libraries were sequenced as 87-base-pair reads on the Illumina HiSeq System. The source study handled its data this way. A later analysis counted approximately 76 million unique TCR beta chains across the 666 repertoires, and 10 million to 11 million of these chains were shared by at least two donors. Raw reads were error-corrected and collapsed into unique sequences by a nearest-neighbor algorithm in which closely related sequences were merged to remove PCR and sequencing errors. V, D and J gene segments were assigned by aligning CDR3 sequences to IMGT reference sequences. For a sequence to be retained, at least a six-nucleotide match to both a V gene segment and a J gene segment was required. Rearrangements were called productive when the CDR3 lacked stop codons and stayed in frame with V and J; all others were non-productive. CDR3 was defined by IMGT convention, running from the second conserved V-encoded cysteine to the conserved J-encoded phenylalanine. In an earlier analysis of approximately 500 of the donors, sequences lacking an unambiguous match to a single V gene segment were excluded. An earlier analysis of about 590 of the donors classified V segments as functional when productive rearrangements were above 56.7% and as segregating when the standard deviation between donors was above 5%. A statistical classification framework was developed to diagnose cytomegalovirus status using the catalog of TCR beta chain sequences. A later analysis assigned V and J genes by comparing TCR nucleotide sequences with IMGT/GENE-DB human TR gene sequences. A later analysis assigned CDR3 sequences and most-parsimonious VDJ recombination scenarios with the TCRdist pipeline. A later analysis defined each TCR beta chain by its CDR3 amino acid sequence plus V-gene family, and excluded reads lacking a unique V-gene family. A later analysis removed roughly 590 highly shared, low-generation-probability nucleotide sequences to deal with suspected cross-contamination and a sequencing artifact. In a later analysis, a clonal expansion index was calculated for each public chain from normalized within-repertoire ranks of inferred template counts. A later analysis computed generation probabilities with a VDJ recombination model fitted to out-of-frame rearrangements, and checked the results against IGoR. A later analysis scored TCR-TCR, TCR-HLA and TCR-CMV co-occurrence with hypergeometric tests, applying a repertoire-size bias correction to TCR pairs. In a later analysis, false discovery rates were estimated by permuting HLA or CMV assignments 20 times. In a later analysis, co-occurring TCRs were grouped using DBSCAN, with TCRdist sequence similarity added in when clustering inside HLA-allele-positive subsets. Co-occurrence clustering excluded repertoires with fewer than 30,000 or more than 120,000 public chains, plus five with anomalous nucleotide sharing. TCRdb's version of the immuneACCESS table is confined to in-frame rearrangements and falls short of the full clone set. An unresolved V gene accounts for under half of the shortfall where checked; the remainder is of unknown origin. The V and J calls and the clone size are those of that table, but D and trimming were determined from the DNA. This sample comprises about 97,000 clones, around 77% of them detected only once. The leading ten clones occupy roughly 9.6% of the sample.

General conclusions and limits of the study: Most CMV-associated TCR beta chains appeared to be HLA-restricted in a later analysis, and the HLA associations seemed to be driven largely by CMV exposure. A later analysis associated 17,000 or so TCR beta sequences with specific HLA alleles at a false discovery rate of 0.05. When HLA alleles, especially DR and DQ, strongly co-occurred, TCR associations were difficult to assign to individual alleles. In a later genetic analysis, a missense DCLRE1C variant was associated with V-gene and J-gene trimming of TCR beta chains, and the association was replicated in an independent cohort. It was suggested by the authors that the approach could potentially be generalized to other disease states and immunological phenotypes. Because HLA typing was missing for some donors at each locus, association tests included only the typed subset. An earlier analysis of approximately 540 of the donors showed that most TCR beta V segments appeared in productive rearrangements either about 90% or about 30% of the time, which broadly matched IMGT annotations. In a later analysis, several top co-occurrence clusters were reported to appear linked to parvovirus B19, influenza, CMV and Epstein-Barr virus. In a later analysis, HLA-associated TCR beta chains showed more clonal expansion and lower generation probabilities than non-associated chains that were equally common. A further reported finding was that TCR beta sequences accurately predicted the HLA-A and HLA-B alleles for most subjects in the first cohort. Linkage disequilibrium might explain the correlated functional status among segregating V segments, but an unknown experimental factor could not be excluded. A later analysis found that TCR association rates varied across HLA loci, with DRB1 alleles showing the most associated TCRs and HLA-C alleles the fewest. Some IMGT-functional V segments, including TRBV6-2 and TRBV6-3, could not be told apart with the 87-base-pair reads, so those segments were excluded. A group of highly shared sequence variants was considered likely to be a technical artifact of the sequencing pipeline. Immune exposure information for the cohort was limited to CMV serostatus. A later genetic analysis reported fewer N-insertions in productive TCRs among donors in an Asian-associated ancestry cluster than the roughly 620-donor mean. Most TCR sequences were seen in very few donors, while some public TCRs were found in many individuals. The cohort was sequenced for TCR beta chains only, and without alpha or paired-chain data the features that could be detected were limited. In vitro tests confirmed that a few of the cytomegalovirus-associated TCR beta chains recognize cytomegalovirus antigens. The classifier was reported to diagnose cytomegalovirus status with high specificity and sensitivity in both the original cohort and the validation cohort. In the study, around 160 TCR beta chains were listed as associated with cytomegalovirus. Because counts were too low, about 15 rarely observed V segments, including chromosome 9 orphons, were left out of the earlier analysis of 587 of the donors. Sequencing depth was assumed to be roughly uniform across donors in the presence/absence analyses, though that assumption may not hold.

Sequenced sample: PBMCs. This TCR was sampled from a male donor in good health and CMV-seropositive. This chain joins TRBV18 to TRBJ2-2, with 7 bases aligning to TRBD1. This receptor carries the CDR3 CASSSGTANTGELFF. The sequenced DNA: TGTGCCAGCTCGTCCGGGACAGCGAACACCGGGGAGCTGTTTTTT.